The T cell receptor beta chain under discussion was sequenced for a study of T cells in narcolepsy. On the study more broadly: Healthy controls were enrolled alongside patients with narcolepsy type 1 or type 2.

The count of this clone is one. CDR1 is KGHSH, CDR2 LQKENI, per germline. CDR3 length: 13 residues. V shed 3 bases and J shed 5 bases, with 10 bases lying between them. Some clones are missing from TCRdb's copy, which holds only in-frame ones; the method was immunoSEQ multiplex PCR. The table lists 20,000 to 30,000 clones, less than 70% of them singletons, with less than 15% in the top ten. The chain has TRBV18 and TRBJ2-5; either TRBD1 or TRBD2 may supply D (5 bases each). This sequence originates from a human donor in good health. What was sequenced was memory (CD45RA-) CD4+ T cells from blood. This CDR3 is CASSPRWGETQYF. DNA of the CDR3: TGTGCCAGCTCACCTCGTTGGGGGGAGACCCAGTACTTC.